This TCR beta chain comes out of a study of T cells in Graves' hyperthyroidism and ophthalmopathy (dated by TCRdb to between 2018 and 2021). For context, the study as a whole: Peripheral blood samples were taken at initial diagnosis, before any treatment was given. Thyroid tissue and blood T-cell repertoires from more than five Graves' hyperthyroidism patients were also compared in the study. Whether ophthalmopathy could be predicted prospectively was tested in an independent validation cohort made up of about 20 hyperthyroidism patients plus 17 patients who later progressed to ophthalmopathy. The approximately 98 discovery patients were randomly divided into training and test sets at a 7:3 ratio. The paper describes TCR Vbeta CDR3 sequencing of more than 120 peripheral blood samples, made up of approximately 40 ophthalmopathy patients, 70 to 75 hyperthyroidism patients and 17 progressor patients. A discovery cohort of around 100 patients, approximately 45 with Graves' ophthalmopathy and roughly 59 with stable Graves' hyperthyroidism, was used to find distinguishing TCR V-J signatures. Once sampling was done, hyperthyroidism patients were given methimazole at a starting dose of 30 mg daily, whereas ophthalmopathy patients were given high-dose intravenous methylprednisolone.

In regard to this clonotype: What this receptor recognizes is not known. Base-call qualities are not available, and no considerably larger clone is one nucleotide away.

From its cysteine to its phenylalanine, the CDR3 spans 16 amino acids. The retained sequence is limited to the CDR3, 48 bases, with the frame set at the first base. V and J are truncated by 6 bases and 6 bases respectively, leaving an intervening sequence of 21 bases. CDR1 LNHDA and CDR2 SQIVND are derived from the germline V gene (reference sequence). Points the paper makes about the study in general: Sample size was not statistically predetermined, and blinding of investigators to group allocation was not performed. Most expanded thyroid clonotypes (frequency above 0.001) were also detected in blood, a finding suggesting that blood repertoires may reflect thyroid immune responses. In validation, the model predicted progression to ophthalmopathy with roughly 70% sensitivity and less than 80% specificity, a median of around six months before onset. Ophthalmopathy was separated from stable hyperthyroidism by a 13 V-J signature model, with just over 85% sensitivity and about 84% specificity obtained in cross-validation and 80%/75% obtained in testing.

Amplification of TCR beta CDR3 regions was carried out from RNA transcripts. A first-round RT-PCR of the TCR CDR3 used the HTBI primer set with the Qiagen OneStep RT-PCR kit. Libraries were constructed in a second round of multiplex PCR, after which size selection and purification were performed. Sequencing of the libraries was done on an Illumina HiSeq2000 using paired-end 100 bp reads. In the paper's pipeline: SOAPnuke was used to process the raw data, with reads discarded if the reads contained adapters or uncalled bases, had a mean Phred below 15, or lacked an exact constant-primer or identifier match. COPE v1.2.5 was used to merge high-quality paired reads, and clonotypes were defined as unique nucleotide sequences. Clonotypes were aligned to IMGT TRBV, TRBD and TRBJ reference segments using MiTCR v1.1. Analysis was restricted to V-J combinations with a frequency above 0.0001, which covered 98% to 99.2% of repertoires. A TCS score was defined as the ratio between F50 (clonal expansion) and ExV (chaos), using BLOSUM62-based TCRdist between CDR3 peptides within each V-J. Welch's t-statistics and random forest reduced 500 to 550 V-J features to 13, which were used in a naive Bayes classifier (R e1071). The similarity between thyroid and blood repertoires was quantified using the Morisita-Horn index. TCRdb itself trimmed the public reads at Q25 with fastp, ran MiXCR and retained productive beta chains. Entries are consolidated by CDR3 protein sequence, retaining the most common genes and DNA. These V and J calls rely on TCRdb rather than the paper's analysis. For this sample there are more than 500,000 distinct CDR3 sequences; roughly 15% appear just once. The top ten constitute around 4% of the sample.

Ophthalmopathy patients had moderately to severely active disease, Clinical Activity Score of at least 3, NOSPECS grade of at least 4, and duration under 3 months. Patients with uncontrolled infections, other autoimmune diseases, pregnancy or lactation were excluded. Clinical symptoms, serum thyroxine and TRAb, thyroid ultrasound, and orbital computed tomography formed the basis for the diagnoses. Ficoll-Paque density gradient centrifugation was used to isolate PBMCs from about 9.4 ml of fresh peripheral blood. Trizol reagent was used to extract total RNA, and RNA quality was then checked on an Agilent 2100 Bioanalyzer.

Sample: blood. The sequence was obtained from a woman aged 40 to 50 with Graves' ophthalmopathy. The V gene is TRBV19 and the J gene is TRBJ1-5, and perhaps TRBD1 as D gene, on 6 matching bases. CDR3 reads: CASRFNGGPSVQPQHF. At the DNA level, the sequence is TGTGCCAGTAGATTCAACGGGGGCCCCTCCGTTCAGCCCCAGCATTTT.